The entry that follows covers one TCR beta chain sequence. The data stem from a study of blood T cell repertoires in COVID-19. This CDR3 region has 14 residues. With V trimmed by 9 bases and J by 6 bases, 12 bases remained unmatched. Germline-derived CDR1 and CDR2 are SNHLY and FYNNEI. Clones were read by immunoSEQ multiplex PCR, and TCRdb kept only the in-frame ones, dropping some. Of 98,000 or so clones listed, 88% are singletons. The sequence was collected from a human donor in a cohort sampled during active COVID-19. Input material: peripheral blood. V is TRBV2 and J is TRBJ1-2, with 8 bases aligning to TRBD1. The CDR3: CARDRATLKDGYTF. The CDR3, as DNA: TGTGCCAGGGACAGGGCAACCCTTAAGGATGGCTACACCTTC.